This T cell receptor (beta chain) was profiled in a study of persistence of HIV-infected CD4 T cells. On the study more broadly: Multiple blood draws of up to 180 mL, except two donors with single leukapheresis.

The immunoSEQ assay was version 4, run in survey mode. Here immunoSEQ multiplex PCR was the method, and the copy in TCRdb shows in-frame clones only, minus some. The sample has some 9,200 clones, 82% seen once; the top ten hold roughly 2%. An overlapping HIV-1 Gag peptide pool stimulated these cells at about 1 ug/peptide/mL. Sorting selected CD4+ T cells upregulating both CD40 ligand and CD69. Plasma HIV-1 RNA stayed below 50 copies/mL for at least 4 years. The germline V gene has CDR1 MDHEN and CDR2 SYDVKM. The V end was cut by 5 bases, the J end by 0 bases, with 20 bases between. The CDR3 spans 17 residues. Concerning this clone: Its antigen remains unidentified.

The sequences come from CD4+ T cells sorted from PBMCs after approximately 18-hour stimulation, collected from a patient who received antiretroviral therapy. The chain carries TRBV28 and TRBJ2-7; D is perhaps TRBD2 (6 bases). The sequence came from an adult woman with HIV who was CMV-seropositive. The DNA of the CDR3 is TGTGCCAGCAGTACCCAAGGGCGTAGGGAGGTCTCCTACGAGCAGTACTTC. Its translation: CASSTQGRREVSYEQYF.